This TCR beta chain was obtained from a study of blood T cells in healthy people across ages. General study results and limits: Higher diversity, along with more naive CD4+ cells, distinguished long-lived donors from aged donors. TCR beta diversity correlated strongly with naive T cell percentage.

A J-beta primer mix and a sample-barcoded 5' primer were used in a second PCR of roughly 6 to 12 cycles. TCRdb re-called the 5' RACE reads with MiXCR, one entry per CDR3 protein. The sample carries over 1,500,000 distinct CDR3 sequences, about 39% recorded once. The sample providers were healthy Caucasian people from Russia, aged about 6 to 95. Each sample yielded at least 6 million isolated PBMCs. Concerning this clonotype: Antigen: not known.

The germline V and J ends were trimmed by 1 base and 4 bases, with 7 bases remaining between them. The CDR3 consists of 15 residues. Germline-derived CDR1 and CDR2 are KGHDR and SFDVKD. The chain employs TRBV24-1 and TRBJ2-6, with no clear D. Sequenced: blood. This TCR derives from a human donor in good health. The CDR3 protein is CATSDFGGGANVLTF. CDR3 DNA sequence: TGTGCCACCAGTGATTTTGGTGGCGGGGCCAACGTCCTGACTTTC.